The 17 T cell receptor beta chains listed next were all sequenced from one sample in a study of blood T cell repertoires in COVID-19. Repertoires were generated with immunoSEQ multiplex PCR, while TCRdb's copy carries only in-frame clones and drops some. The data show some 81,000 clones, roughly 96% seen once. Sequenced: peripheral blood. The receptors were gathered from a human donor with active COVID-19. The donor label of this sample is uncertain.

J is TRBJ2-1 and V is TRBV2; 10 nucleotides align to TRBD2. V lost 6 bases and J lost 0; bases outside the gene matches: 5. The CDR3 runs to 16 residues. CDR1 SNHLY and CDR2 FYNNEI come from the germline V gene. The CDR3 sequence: CASRLRTSGSYNEQFF. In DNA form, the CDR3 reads TGTGCCAGCAGATTACGGACTAGCGGCTCCTACAATGAGCAGTTCTTC.

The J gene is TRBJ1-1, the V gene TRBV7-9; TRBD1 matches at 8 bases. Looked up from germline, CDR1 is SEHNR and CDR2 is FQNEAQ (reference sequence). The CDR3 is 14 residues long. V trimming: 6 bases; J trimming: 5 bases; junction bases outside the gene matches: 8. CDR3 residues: CASRSQGDRTEAFF. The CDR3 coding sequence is TGTGCCAGCAGATCACAGGGGGATAGGACTGAAGCTTTCTTT.

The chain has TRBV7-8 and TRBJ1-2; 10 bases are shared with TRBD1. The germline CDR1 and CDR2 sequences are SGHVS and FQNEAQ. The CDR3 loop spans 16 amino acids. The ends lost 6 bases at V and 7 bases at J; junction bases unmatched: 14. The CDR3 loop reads CASSHDRGPLRRGYTF. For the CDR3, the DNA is TGTGCCAGCAGTCACGACAGGGGGCCTCTCCGGCGTGGCTACACCTTC. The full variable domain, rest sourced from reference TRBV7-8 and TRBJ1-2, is GAGVSQSPRYKVAKRGQDVALRCDPISGHVSLFWYQQALGQGPEFLTYFQNEAQLDKSGLPSDRFFAERPEGSVSTLKIQRTQQEDSAVYLCASSHDRGPLRRGYTFGSGTRLTVV.

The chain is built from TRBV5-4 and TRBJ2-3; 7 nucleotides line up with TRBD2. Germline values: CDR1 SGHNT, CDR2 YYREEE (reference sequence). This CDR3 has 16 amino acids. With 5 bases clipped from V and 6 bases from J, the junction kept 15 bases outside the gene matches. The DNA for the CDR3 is TGTGCCAGCAGTTTAGGGACTATGATACCATACGATACGCAGTATTTT. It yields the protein CASSLGTMIPYDTQYF.

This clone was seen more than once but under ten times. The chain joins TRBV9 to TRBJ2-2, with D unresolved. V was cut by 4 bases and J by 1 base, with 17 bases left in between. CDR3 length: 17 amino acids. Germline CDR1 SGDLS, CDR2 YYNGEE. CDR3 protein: CASSSRVRNENTGELFF. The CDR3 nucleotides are TGTGCCAGCAGCTCCCGGGTCCGAAATGAGAACACCGGGGAGCTGTTTTTT.

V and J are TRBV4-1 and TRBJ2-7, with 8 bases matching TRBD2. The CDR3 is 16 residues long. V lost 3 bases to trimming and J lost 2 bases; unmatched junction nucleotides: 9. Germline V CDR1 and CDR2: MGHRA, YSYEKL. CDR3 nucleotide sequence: TGCGCCAGCAGCCAGCCTACGGGGGGGCGCACCTACGAGCAGTACTTC. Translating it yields CASSQPTGGRTYEQYF.

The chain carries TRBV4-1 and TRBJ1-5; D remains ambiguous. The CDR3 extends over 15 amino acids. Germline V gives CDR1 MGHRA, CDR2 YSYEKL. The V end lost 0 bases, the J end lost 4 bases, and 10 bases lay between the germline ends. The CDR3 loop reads CASSQDQMNNQPQHF. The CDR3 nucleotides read TGCGCCAGCAGCCAAGATCAGATGAATAATCAGCCCCAGCATTTT.

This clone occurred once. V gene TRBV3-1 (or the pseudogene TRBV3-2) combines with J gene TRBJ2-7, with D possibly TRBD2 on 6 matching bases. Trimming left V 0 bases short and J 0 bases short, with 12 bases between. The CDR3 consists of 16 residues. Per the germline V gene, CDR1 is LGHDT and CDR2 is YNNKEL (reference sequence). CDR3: CASSQEVADRSYEQYF. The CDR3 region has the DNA TGTGCCAGCAGCCAAGAGGTAGCGGACCGCTCCTACGAGCAGTACTTC.

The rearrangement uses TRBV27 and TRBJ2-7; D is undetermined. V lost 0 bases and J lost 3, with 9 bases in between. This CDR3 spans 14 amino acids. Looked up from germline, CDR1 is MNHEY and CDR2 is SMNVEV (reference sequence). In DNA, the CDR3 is TGTGCCAGCAGTTTATCGAGTCCTGGCTACGAGCAGTACTTC. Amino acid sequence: CASSLSSPGYEQYF.

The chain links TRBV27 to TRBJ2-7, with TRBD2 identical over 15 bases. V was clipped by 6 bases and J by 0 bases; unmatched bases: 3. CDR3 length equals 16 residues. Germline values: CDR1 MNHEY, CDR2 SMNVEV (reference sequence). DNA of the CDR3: TGTGCCAGCAGGGGACTAGCGGGGGGACTCTCCTACGAGCAGTACTTC. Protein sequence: CASRGLAGGLSYEQYF.

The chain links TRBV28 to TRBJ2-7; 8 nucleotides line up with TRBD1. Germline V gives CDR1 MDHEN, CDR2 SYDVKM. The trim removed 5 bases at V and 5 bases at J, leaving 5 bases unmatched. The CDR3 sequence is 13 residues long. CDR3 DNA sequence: TGTGCCAGCAGTCCGACAGGGGTAAACGAGCAGTACTTC. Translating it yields CASSPTGVNEQYF.

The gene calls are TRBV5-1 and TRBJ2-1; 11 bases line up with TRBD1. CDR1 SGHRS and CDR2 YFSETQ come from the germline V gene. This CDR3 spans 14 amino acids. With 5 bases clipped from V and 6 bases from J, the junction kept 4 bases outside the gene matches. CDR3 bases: TGCGCCAGCAGTTCCGGGACAGGGGGCAATGAGCAGTTCTTC. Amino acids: CASSSGTGGNEQFF.

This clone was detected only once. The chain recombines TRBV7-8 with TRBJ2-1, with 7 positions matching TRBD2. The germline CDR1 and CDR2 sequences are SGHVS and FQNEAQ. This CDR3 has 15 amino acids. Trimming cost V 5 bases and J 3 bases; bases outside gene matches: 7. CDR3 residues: CASSTVSGGYNEQFF. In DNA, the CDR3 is TGTGCCAGCAGCACCGTCTCGGGGGGCTACAATGAGCAGTTCTTC. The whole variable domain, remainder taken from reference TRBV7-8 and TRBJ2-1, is GAGVSQSPRYKVAKRGQDVALRCDPISGHVSLFWYQQALGQGPEFLTYFQNEAQLDKSGLPSDRFFAERPEGSVSTLKIQRTQQEDSAVYLCASSTVSGGYNEQFFGPGTRLTVL.

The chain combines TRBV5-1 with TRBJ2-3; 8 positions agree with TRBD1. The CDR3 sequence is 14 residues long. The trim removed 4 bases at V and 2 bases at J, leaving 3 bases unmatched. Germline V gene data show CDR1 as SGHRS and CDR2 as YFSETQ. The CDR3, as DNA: TGCGCCAGCAGCCCGGGACAGGCCACAGATACGCAGTATTTT. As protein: CASSPGQATDTQYF.

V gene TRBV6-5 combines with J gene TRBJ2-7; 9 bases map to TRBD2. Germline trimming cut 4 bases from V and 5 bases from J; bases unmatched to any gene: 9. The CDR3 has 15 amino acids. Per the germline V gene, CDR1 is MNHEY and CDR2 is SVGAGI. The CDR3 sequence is CASSLRLADYNEQYF. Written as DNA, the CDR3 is TGTGCCAGCAGTTTACGACTAGCGGACTACAACGAGCAGTACTTC.

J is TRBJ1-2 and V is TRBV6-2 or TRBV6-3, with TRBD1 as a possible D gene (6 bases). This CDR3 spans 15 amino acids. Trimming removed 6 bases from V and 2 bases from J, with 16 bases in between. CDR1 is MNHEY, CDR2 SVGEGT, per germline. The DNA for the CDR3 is TGTGCCAGCAGCCTCACGGGTACAGGGAACTATGGCTACACCTTC. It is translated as CASSLTGTGNYGYTF.

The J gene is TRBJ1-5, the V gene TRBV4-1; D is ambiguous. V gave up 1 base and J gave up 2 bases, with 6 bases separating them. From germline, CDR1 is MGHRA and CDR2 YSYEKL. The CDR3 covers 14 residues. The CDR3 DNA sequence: TGCGCCAGCAGCCAAGTGGGAGGCAATCAGCCCCAGCATTTT. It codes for CASSQVGGNQPQHF.